Following are 21 T cell receptor beta chains from one sample sequenced in a study of cytomegalovirus exposure and HLA in healthy donors. Primers: 60 Vbeta forward and 13 Jbeta reverse. Sequencing was performed with immunoSEQ multiplex PCR; in TCRdb, only in-frame clones are kept and a portion is missing. The data show 150,000 to 200,000 clones, around 81% seen once. Sequenced input: PBMCs. The receptors derive from a woman in her thirties in good health and CMV-seropositive.

The V gene is TRBV30, the J gene TRBJ1-1; D not certain. This CDR3 contains 13 residues. V was cut by 5 bases and J by 1 base, with 11 bases left in between. The V gene's germline CDR1 is GTSNPN and CDR2 SVGIG (reference sequence). In nucleotides, the CDR3 is TGTGCCTGGTCTTCAGTTGGGAACACTGAAGCTTTCTTT. Protein: CAWSSVGNTEAFF. The whole variable domain, remainder taken from reference TRBV30 and TRBJ1-1, is SQTIHQWPATLVQPVGSPLSLECTVEGTSNPNLYWYRQAAGRGLQLLFYSVGIGQISSEVPQNLSASRPQDRQFILSSKKLLLSDSGFYLCAWSSVGNTEAFFGQGTRLTVV.

This clone appeared once. The J gene is TRBJ2-7, the V gene TRBV6-6; 7 positions agree with TRBD1. This CDR3 spans 14 amino acids. Per the germline V gene, CDR1 is MNHNY and CDR2 is SVGAGI (reference sequence). After removal of 6 bases from V and 0 bases from J, the junction contained 5 bases not matched to a gene. For the CDR3, the DNA is TGTGCCAGCAGACAAGGACAGGACTCCTACGAGCAGTACTTC. Encoded protein: CASRQGQDSYEQYF.

The CDR3 region has the DNA TGTGCCAGCAGTTCCACTCTAAGAGCTGGAAACACCATATATTTT. Residues: CASSSTLRAGNTIYF. The V gene is TRBV28, the J gene TRBJ1-3; D is unclear. Germline CDR1 MDHEN, CDR2 SYDVKM. V lost 4 bases and J lost 2, with 12 bases in between. This CDR3 contains 15 residues.

This clone was detected only a few times. The rearrangement links TRBV7-9 to TRBJ1-5; D perhaps matches TRBD1 (5 bases). Trimming stripped 1 base from V and 12 bases from J, with 19 bases between. Germline CDR1 is SEHNR and CDR2 is FQNEAQ (reference sequence). This CDR3 is built from 15 residues. DNA for the CDR3: TGTGCCAGCAGCTTAGGGGTGGGGCTTAATAATCTCCAGCATTTT. Translating it yields CASSLGVGLNNLQHF.

The rearrangement joins TRBV27 to TRBJ2-7, with TRBD2 matching 8 bases. The germline V gene encodes CDR1 MNHEY and CDR2 SMNVEV (reference sequence). The CDR3 is 15 amino acids. J gave up 5 bases and V 4 bases, and 10 bases lay outside the gene matches. CDR3 nucleotide sequence: TGTGCCAGCAGTTATTTCGGGGGGGGGTTGGACGAGCAGTACTTC. Translation gives CASSYFGGGLDEQYF.

V gene TRBV14 combines with J gene TRBJ2-5, with 11 bases matching TRBD2. Trimming cost V 3 bases and J 2 bases; bases outside gene matches: 5. This CDR3 comprises 16 residues. From germline, CDR1 is SGHDN and CDR2 FVKESK. DNA of the CDR3: TGTGCCAGCAGCCAGCCTCTAGCGGGAGGACAAGAGACCCAGTACTTC. This codes for CASSQPLAGGQETQYF.

This clone has ten or more counts. J is TRBJ1-5 and V is TRBV4-3, with 7 positions matching TRBD1. V was pared by 4 bases and J by 5 bases, with 5 bases of the junction left unmatched. CDR3 size: 14 residues. The V gene's germline CDR1 is LGHNA and CDR2 YSLEER. The CDR3 loop is CASSPTGDYQPQHF. CDR3 sequence (DNA): TGCGCCAGCAGCCCTACAGGGGATTATCAGCCCCAGCATTTT.

The chain joins TRBV27 to TRBJ2-1; 11 positions agree with TRBD2. Germline V gene lookup returns CDR1 MNHEY and CDR2 SMNVEV (reference sequence). This CDR3 comprises 16 residues. V was pared by 1 base and J by 3 bases, with 2 bases of the junction left unmatched. This CDR3 is CASSLLGTSGYNEQFF. The CDR3 nucleotides read TGTGCCAGCAGTTTATTGGGGACTAGCGGCTACAATGAGCAGTTCTTC.

The chain recombines TRBV5-1 with TRBJ1-4; 7 positions match TRBD1. V lost 4 bases and J lost 7; bases outside the gene matches: 7. The germline V gene encodes CDR1 SGHRS and CDR2 YFSETQ. This CDR3 comprises 14 residues. This CDR3 is CASSLTGYGEKLFF. CDR3 sequence (DNA): TGCGCCAGCAGCCTGACAGGGTATGGTGAAAAACTGTTTTTT.

The chain carries TRBV19 and TRBJ1-6, with 10 bases identical to TRBD1. The junction had 7 bases not matched to a gene; V was cut back by 7 bases and J by 7 bases. Per the germline V gene, CDR1 is LNHDA and CDR2 is SQIVND (reference sequence). The CDR3 consists of 15 residues. The CDR3 spells CASTPPGQGNSPLHF. The CDR3 DNA sequence: TGTGCCAGTACACCTCCGGGACAGGGGAATTCACCCCTCCACTTT.

This clone has just a few counts. V is TRBV9 and J is TRBJ2-4; 7 positions match TRBD1. The V gene's germline CDR1 is SGDLS and CDR2 YYNGEE. The CDR3 covers 15 residues. J gave up 5 bases and V 0 bases, and 5 bases lay outside the gene matches. CDR3 DNA: TGTGCCAGCAGCGTAGCAAGGGGGCCGCAAAACATTCAGTACTTC. Translated: CASSVARGPQNIQYF.

This clone was recorded a few times. The chain uses TRBV7-2 and TRBJ2-7, with D tentatively TRBD1 (6 bases). From germline, CDR1 is SGHTA and CDR2 FQGNSA. The germline V and J ends were trimmed by 2 bases and 3 bases, with 11 bases remaining between them. The CDR3 has 14 amino acids. The CDR3 region is CASSLLGRGYEQYF. The CDR3 DNA follows: TGTGCCAGCAGCTTACTAGGCAGGGGCTACGAGCAGTACTTC. Filled out from reference TRBV7-2 and TRBJ2-7, the complete variable domain reads GAGVSQSPSNKVTEKGKDVELRCDPISGHTALYWYRQSLGQGLEFLIYFQGNSAPDKSGLPSDRFSAERTGGSVSTLTIQRTQQEDSAVYLCASSLLGRGYEQYFGPGTRLTVT.

The chain couples TRBV19 to TRBJ1-3; tentative D call: TRBD1 (5 bases). The CDR3 consists of 11 residues. The germline CDR1 and CDR2 sequences are LNHDA and SQIVND (reference sequence). V was shortened by 6 bases and J by 8 bases, with 8 bases between the two germline ends. CDR3 sequence: CASSGTYTIYF. The CDR3 DNA reads TGTGCCAGTAGCGGGACTTACACCATATATTTT.

The chain joins TRBV9 to TRBJ1-1; the match to TRBD1 covers 8 bases. With 2 bases clipped from V and 8 bases from J, the junction kept 2 bases outside the gene matches. There are 12 residues in the CDR3. CDR1 is SGDLS, CDR2 YYNGEE, per germline. Written as DNA, the CDR3 is TGTGCCAGCAGCGTTGGACAGGGAGAAGCTTTCTTT. Protein: CASSVGQGEAFF. The full variable domain, in which reference TRBV9 and TRBJ1-1 provide the parts outside the CDR3, is DSGVTQTPKHLITATGQRVTLRCSPRSGDLSVYWYQQSLDQGLQFLIQYYNGEERAKGNILERFSAQQFPDLHSELNLSSLELGDSALYFCASSVGQGEAFFGQGTRLTVV.

The gene calls are TRBV5-1 and TRBJ1-2; D might be TRBD1 (6 bases). V was trimmed by 0 bases and J by 4 bases, leaving 10 bases between them. The germline CDR1 and CDR2 sequences are SGHRS and YFSETQ. CDR3 length: 14 residues. The CDR3 region is CASSLEGDGYGYTF. CDR3 in DNA: TGCGCCAGCAGCTTGGAGGGGGATGGCTATGGCTACACCTTC.

Comment on this clone: Mismatch with germline at one junction end may stem from a read error. The J gene is TRBJ2-5, the V gene TRBV4-3; the match to TRBD2 covers 10 bases. There are 16 residues in the CDR3. Germline-derived CDR1 and CDR2 are LGHNA and YSLEER. The CDR3 DNA sequence: TGCGCCGGCAGCCAGGAAACAGCGGGGGGGCCAGAGACCCAGTACTTC. Protein product: CAGSQETAGGPETQYF.

The chain carries TRBV7-2 and TRBJ1-5; D uncertain. V lost 4 bases, J lost 6 bases, and 7 bases lay in between. The CDR3 consists of 12 residues. Germline lookup yields CDR1 SGHTA and CDR2 FQGNSA. The CDR3 reads CASSSGGQPQHF. CDR3 in DNA: TGTGCCAGCAGCTCGGGAGGTCAGCCCCAGCATTTT.

Only one count was recorded for this clone. Written as DNA, the CDR3 is TGTGCCAGTAGCGACAGGGGGGACTCCTACGAGCAGTACTTC. Its protein is CASSDRGDSYEQYF. The chain carries TRBV19 and TRBJ2-7; 9 bases are a match to TRBD1. With V trimmed by 6 bases and J by 0 bases, 3 bases remained unmatched. The CDR3 totals 14 residues. Germline V gene data show CDR1 as LNHDA and CDR2 as SQIVND (reference sequence). The full variable domain, with the rest looked up from reference TRBV19 and TRBJ2-7, is DGGITQSPKYLFRKEGQNVTLSCEQNLNHDAMYWYRQDPGQGLRLIYYSQIVNDFQKGDIAEGYSVSREKKESFPLTVTSAQKNPTAFYLCASSDRGDSYEQYFGPGTRLTVT.

The chain carries TRBV10-3 and TRBJ1-1; 7 bases fit TRBD1. This CDR3 region has 14 residues. J gave up 0 bases and V 10 bases, and 8 bases lay outside the gene matches. From germline, CDR1 is ENHRY and CDR2 SYGVKD. CDR3 nucleotides: TGTGCCACCAGATCGACAGGGTTGAACACTGAAGCTTTCTTT. This codes for CATRSTGLNTEAFF.

This clone was found a few times. The CDR3: CASSPDRGQTYEQYF. The CDR3 DNA reads as TGTGCCAGCAGCCCCGACAGGGGGCAGACCTACGAGCAGTACTTC. The V call is TRBV7-2, the J call TRBJ2-7; 10 positions agree with TRBD1. V dropped 5 bases and J dropped 2; count of bases not matched to a gene: 6. This CDR3 is built from 15 residues. Looked up from germline, CDR1 is SGHTA and CDR2 is FQGNSA.

As DNA, the CDR3 is TGTGCCAGTAGTATATACCTGACAGGAGAAATGAACACTGAAGCTTTCTTT. Residues: CASSIYLTGEMNTEAFF. This chain joins TRBV19 and TRBJ1-1; D possibly corresponds to TRBD1 (6 bases). Germline CDR1 reads LNHDA; CDR2 reads SQIVND (reference sequence). V was cut by 2 bases and J by 0 bases, with 16 bases left in between. The CDR3 totals 17 residues. The whole variable domain, filled in from reference TRBV19 and TRBJ1-1, reads DGGITQSPKYLFRKEGQNVTLSCEQNLNHDAMYWYRQDPGQGLRLIYYSQIVNDFQKGDIAEGYSVSREKKESFPLTVTSAQKNPTAFYLCASSIYLTGEMNTEAFFGQGTRLTVV.